A selection of T cell receptor beta chains follows, all from one sample in a study of cytomegalovirus exposure and HLA in healthy donors. Profiling relied on immunoSEQ multiplex PCR, and the TCRdb table lists in-frame clones only, not all of them. The sample has about 170,000 clones, about 59% seen once. The sample was PBMCs. The receptor set was obtained from a man aged 40-50 years in good health and CMV-seronegative. The CDR3 runs from the conserved cysteine through the conserved F or W.

v_gene	j_gene	CDR3aa
TRBV30	TRBJ2-7	CAWSARTGGSYEQYF
TRBV28	-	CASERGDTYEQYF
TRBV28	TRBJ1-1	CASPPSARATEAFF
TRBV6-1	TRBJ2-3	CASSVRTPYTQYF
TRBV27	TRBJ1-5	CASTLGLGQPQHF
TRBV7-9	TRBJ1-4	CASSPTWGERNEKLFF
TRBV28	TRBJ2-5	CASRVTGVGETQYF
TRBV6-5	TRBJ2-7	CASRKGLAGAGEQYF
TRBV19	TRBJ2-5	CASSINGLAEETQYF
TRBV5-6	TRBJ2-7	CASSLSTWGRVSHEQYF
TRBV7-9	TRBJ2-5	CASSLVSSVQETQYF
TRBV6-5	TRBJ1-1	CASSLQTVNTEAFF
TRBV30	TRBJ2-2	CAWTTSGEVSGELFF
TRBV30	-	CACNTRDGTGNEQYF
TRBV28	TRBJ1-4	CASSQGAGTREKLFF
TRBV6-6	TRBJ2-5	CASSYHQQETQYF
TRBV4-2	TRBJ2-3	CASSQPTSGGPEDTQYF
TRBV5-1	TRBJ2-7	CASSLRGGAQLEQYF
TRBV9	TRBJ1-6	CASSVEGAGNSPLHF
TRBV6-1	TRBJ1-4	CASSEKGEKLFF
TRBV15	TRBJ2-7	CATSRDLLAASYEQYF
TRBV9	TRBJ2-1	CASSARSSYNEQFF
TRBV4-2	TRBJ1-1	CASSHPTGEAFF
TRBV7-9	TRBJ1-2	CASSPSPAGDRGSIGYTF
TRBV27	TRBJ2-6	CASSSWTGTYSSGANVLTF
TRBV7-2	TRBJ1-2	CASSLGAAEYGYTF
TRBV19	TRBJ2-3	CASSIHRGGSDTQYF
TRBV10-3	TRBJ2-3	CAIRGGDTQYF
TRBV7-6	TRBJ1-4	CASSLAGMDSAAEKLFF
TRBV30	TRBJ2-3	CAWDRSGTYTDTQYF
TRBV11-3	TRBJ2-3	CASSQGLAGGPSDTQYF
TRBV7-8	TRBJ2-1	CASSLGRGSSYNEQFF
TRBV6-4	TRBJ1-1	CASRPRQGNTEAFF
TRBV6-5	TRBJ1-1	CASRPLTGGTEAFF
TRBV11-2	TRBJ2-3	CASSLTRGSDTQYF
TRBV7-2	TRBJ2-7	CASSLVGGNEQYF
TRBV28	TRBJ1-1	CASSGSGGMVTEAFF
TRBV7-2	TRBJ1-1	CASSPLNTEAFF
TRBV30	TRBJ1-5	CAWSTGQGNQPQHF
TRBV29-1	TRBJ2-3	CSVEGLRGTDTQYF
TRBV6-5	TRBJ1-1	CASSLRGGTEAFF